This is a list of T cell receptor beta chains from one sample in a study of CD8+ T cells in alopecia areata. Libraries were prepared by immunoSEQ multiplex PCR; TCRdb keeps only in-frame clonotypes and omits some of them. The sample includes about 100,000 clones, 50% to 70% of them seen just once. Sequencing used NKG2D-low CD8+ T cells sorted from blood. These receptors were obtained from a human donor with alopecia areata. Each CDR3 is given with its conserved first and last residue. A D gene is named only where the DNA matches it firmly. Not all rows give a size; the values are once, few, many and, for expanded clones, a class.

j_call v_call clone_size d_call cdr3_aa cdr3_nt
TRBJ2-1 TRBV29-1 - TRBD2 CSVDLADIYNEQFF TGCAGCGTTGACCTAGCGGACATCTACAATGAGCAGTTCTTC
TRBJ2-3 TRBV7-2 once - CASSFGQYQKDTQYF TGTGCCAGCAGCTTTGGACAGTATCAGAAGGATACGCAGTATTTT
TRBJ1-5 TRBV9 - - CASSVGVTEGQPQHF TGTGCCAGCAGCGTAGGGGTAACCGAGGGTCAGCCCCAGCATTTT
TRBJ2-5 TRBV5-5 - - CASSLVRGGRETQYF TGTGCCAGCAGCTTGGTCCGAGGCGGGCGGGAGACCCAGTACTTC
TRBJ2-1 TRBV5-1 - - CASSLDAGKADEQFF TGCGCCAGCAGCTTGGACGCAGGGAAGGCTGATGAGCAGTTCTTC
TRBJ1-1 TRBV14 - - CASSQDFGYEAFF TGTGCCAGCAGCCAAGACTTCGGGTACGAAGCTTTCTTT
TRBJ1-2 TRBV5-1 - TRBD1 CASSWTGAVLSHYGYTF TGCGCCAGCAGCTGGACAGGGGCCGTACTTTCGCACTATGGCTACACCTTC
TRBJ2-1 TRBV7-9 - - CASSLGQNEQFF TGTGCCAGCAGCTTAGGCCAGAATGAGCAGTTCTTC
TRBJ2-7 TRBV29-1 - TRBD1 CSVEAPHPDRGPYEQYF TGCAGCGTTGAAGCGCCCCACCCGGACAGGGGGCCTTACGAGCAGTACTTC
TRBJ1-4 TRBV4-1 - - CASSQVASGEKLFF TGCGCCAGCAGCCAAGTAGCTTCGGGCGAAAAACTGTTTTTT
TRBJ2-7 TRBV6-6 - - CASSYSISYEQYF TGTGCCAGCAGTTACTCGATTTCCTACGAGCAGTACTTC
TRBJ2-1 TRBV5-6 once TRBD2 CASSFPGLAVNEQFF TGTGCCAGCAGCTTCCCGGGACTAGCTGTCAATGAGCAGTTCTTC
TRBJ2-1 TRBV27 - TRBD2 CAISGRGDEQFF TGTGCCATTAGCGGGAGAGGGGATGAGCAGTTCTTC
TRBJ2-7 TRBV9 - TRBD1 CASSEASGTVLYEQYF TGTGCCAGCAGCGAGGCCTCCGGGACAGTCCTCTACGAGCAGTACTTC
TRBJ2-7 TRBV14 few - CASSLAYEQYF TGTGCCAGCAGCCTAGCCTACGAGCAGTACTTC
TRBJ2-7 TRBV4-2 - - CASSPSTYGSYEQYF TGTGCCAGCAGCCCATCAACCTATGGGTCCTACGAGCAGTACTTC
TRBJ1-1 TRBV10-2 - - CASSESGNTEAFF TGCGCCAGCAGTGAGTCCGGGAACACTGAAGCTTTCTTT
TRBJ1-1 TRBV30 once - CAWALGGAGTEAFF TGTGCCTGGGCCCTCGGGGGCGCAGGAACTGAAGCTTTCTTT
TRBJ2-1 TRBV29-1 - TRBD2 CSALGGDFTDGEQFF TGCAGCGCCTTGGGGGGGGACTTCACAGATGGTGAGCAGTTCTTC
TRBJ2-5 TRBV2 - - CASNRRREGDPETQYF TGTGCCAGCAATCGTCGTCGTGAAGGGGACCCAGAGACCCAGTACTTC
TRBJ2-4 TRBV5-4 few - CASSLREAKNIQYF TGTGCCAGCAGCTTGCGGGAGGCCAAAAACATTCAGTACTTC
TRBJ1-1 TRBV28 - - CASNPPGREDALLVNTEAFF TGTGCCAGCAACCCGCCGGGTCGGGAAGACGCACTCTTAGTGAACACTGAAGCTTTCTTT
TRBJ2-7 TRBV4-1 - TRBD1 CASSHLGTGVYYEQYF TGCGCCAGCAGCCACCTCGGGACAGGGGTTTATTACGAGCAGTACTTC
TRBJ1-2 TRBV13 - - CASSPAHYGYTF TGTGCCAGCAGCCCAGCACACTATGGCTACACCTTC
TRBJ2-3 TRBV27 - - CASSLSRGITDTQYF TGTGCCAGCAGTTTATCGAGGGGGATCACAGATACGCAGTATTTT
TRBJ2-7 TRBV5-1 - TRBD1 CASSPFPDRDGEQYF TGCGCCAGCAGCCCCTTCCCCGACAGGGACGGAGAGCAGTACTTC
TRBJ1-1 TRBV13 few - CASSPGAAEAFF TGTGCCAGCAGCCCGGGGGCAGCTGAAGCTTTCTTT
TRBJ2-3 TRBV5-1 once TRBD2 CASSLYPAGDPDTQYF TGCGCCAGCAGCTTGTATCCAGCGGGAGACCCAGATACGCAGTATTTT
TRBJ2-5 TRBV29-1 - TRBD2 CSASAGRVQETQYF TGCAGCGCCTCAGCGGGGCGCGTCCAAGAGACCCAGTACTTC
TRBJ2-3 TRBV4-1 - - CASSPARNTQYF TGCGCCAGCAGCCCCGCCAGGAATACGCAGTATTTT
TRBJ1-5 TRBV27 once TRBD1 CASRPTGDARPQHF TGTGCCAGCAGACCGACAGGGGATGCTCGGCCCCAGCATTTT